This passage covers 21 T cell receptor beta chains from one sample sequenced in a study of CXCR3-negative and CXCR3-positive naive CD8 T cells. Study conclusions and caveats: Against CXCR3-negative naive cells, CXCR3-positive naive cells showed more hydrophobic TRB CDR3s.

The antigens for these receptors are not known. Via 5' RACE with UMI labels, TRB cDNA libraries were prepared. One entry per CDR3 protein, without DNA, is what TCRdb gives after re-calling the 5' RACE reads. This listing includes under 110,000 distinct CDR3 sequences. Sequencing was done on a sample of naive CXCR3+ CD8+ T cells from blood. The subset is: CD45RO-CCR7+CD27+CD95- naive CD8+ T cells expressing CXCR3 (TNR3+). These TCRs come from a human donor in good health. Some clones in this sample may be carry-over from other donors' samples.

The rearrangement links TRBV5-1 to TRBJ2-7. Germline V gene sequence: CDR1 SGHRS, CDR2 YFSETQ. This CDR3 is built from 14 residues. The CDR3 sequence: CASSLGRPSYEQYF. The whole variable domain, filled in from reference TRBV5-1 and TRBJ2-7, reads KAGVTQTPRYLIKTRGQQVTLSCSPISGHRSVSWYQQTPGQGLQFLFEYFSETQRNKGNFPGRFSGRQFSNSRSEMNVSTLELGDSALYLCASSLGRPSYEQYFGPGTRLTVT.

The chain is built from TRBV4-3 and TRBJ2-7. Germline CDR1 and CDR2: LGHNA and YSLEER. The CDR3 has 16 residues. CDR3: CASSHDRMTRPYEQYF.

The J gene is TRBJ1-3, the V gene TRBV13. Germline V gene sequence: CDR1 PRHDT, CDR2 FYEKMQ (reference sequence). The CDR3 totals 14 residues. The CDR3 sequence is CASILAILGNTIYF.

CDR3 sequence reads: CASSFPTGDYGYTF. The chain is built from TRBV7-2 and TRBJ1-2; TCRdb gives TRBD1 as the D gene, but with no DNA this cannot be confirmed. The CDR3 covers 14 residues. Germline lookup yields CDR1 SGHTA and CDR2 FQGNSA.

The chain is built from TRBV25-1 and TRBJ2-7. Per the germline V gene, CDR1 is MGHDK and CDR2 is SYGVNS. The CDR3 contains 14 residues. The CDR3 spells CASSEYGGSYEQYF.

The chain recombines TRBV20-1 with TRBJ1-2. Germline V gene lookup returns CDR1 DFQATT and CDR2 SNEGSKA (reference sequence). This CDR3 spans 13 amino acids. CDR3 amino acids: CSAPELKNYGYTF.

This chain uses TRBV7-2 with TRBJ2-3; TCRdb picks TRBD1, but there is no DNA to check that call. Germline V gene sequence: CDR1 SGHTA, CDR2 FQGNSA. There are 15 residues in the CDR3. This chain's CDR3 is CASSLAGGQGDTQYF.

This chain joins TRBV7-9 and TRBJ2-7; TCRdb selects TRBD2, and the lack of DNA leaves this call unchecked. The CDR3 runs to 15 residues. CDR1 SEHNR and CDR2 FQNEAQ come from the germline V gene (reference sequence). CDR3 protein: CASSPRTAGVHEQYF.

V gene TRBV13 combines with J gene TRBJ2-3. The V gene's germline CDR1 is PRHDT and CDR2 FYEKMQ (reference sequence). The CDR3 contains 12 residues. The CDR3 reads CASSQGTDTQYF.

The chain's CDR3 is CSVWTEGNTIYF. V gene TRBV29-1 combines with J gene TRBJ1-3; the TCRdb D gene call, TRBD1, has no DNA to confirm it. CDR1 and CDR2 (germline): SQVTM, ANQGSEA. The CDR3 totals 12 residues. The full variable domain, its missing parts supplied by reference TRBV29-1 and TRBJ1-3, is SAVISQKPSRDICQRGTSLTIQCQVDSQVTMMFWYRQQPGQSLTLIATANQGSEATYESGFVIDKFPISRPNLTFSTLTVSNMSPEDSSIYLCSVWTEGNTIYFGEGSWLTVV.

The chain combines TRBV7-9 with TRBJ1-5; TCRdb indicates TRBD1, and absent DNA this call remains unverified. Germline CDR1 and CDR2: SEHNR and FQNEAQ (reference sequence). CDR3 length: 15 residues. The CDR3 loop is CASSPVVGRPQPQHF.

CDR3 protein: CASSLFVDMGEAFF. J is TRBJ1-1 and V is TRBV7-3. CDR1 and CDR2 from the germline V gene are SGHTA and FQGTGA. The CDR3 is made up of 14 amino acids.

CDR3 protein: CSVARIGDRDTEAFF. The chain employs TRBV29-1 and TRBJ1-1. CDR1 is SQVTM, CDR2 ANQGSEA, per germline. The CDR3 length is 15 residues.

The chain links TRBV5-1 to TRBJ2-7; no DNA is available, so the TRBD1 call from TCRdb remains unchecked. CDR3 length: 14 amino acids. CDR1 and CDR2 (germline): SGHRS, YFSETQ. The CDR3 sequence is CASSLSQGAPEQYF.

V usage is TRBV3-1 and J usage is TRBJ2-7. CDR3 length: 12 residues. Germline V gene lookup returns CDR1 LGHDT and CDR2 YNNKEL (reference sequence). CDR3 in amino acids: CASSQDLREQYF.

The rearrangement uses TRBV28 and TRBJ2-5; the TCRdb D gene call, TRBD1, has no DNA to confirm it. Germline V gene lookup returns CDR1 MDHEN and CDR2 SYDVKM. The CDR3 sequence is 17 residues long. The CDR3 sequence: CASSSPGVGGLQETQYF.

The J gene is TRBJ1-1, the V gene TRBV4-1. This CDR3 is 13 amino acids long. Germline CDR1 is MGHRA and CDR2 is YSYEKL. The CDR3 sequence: CASSHRLNTEAFF.

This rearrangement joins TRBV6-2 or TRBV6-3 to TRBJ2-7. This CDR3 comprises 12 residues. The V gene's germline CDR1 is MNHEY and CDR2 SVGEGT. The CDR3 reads CASSYPRYEQYF.

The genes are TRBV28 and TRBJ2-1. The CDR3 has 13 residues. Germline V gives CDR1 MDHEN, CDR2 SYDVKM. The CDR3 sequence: CASSLRFNNEQFF. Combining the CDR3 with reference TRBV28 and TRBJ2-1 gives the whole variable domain DVKVTQSSRYLVKRTGEKVFLECVQDMDHENMFWYRQDPGLGLRLIYFSYDVKMKEKGDIPEGYSVSREKKERFSLILESASTNQTSMYLCASSLRFNNEQFFGPGTRLTVL.

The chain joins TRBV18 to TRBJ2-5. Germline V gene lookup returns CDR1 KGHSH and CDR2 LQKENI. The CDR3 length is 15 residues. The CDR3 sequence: CASSPTAGGQETQYF.

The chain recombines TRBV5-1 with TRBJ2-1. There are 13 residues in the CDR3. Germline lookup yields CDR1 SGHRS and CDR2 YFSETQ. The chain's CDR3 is CASSLYLDNEQFF.